This TCR beta chain was retrieved from a study of glioma-infiltrating T cells. Study-level results: Gliomas, especially low-grade, showed above-expected tissue-blood divergence; non-neoplastic patients showed below. CDR3 overlap between tissue and blood was very small.

CDR3 length: 13 residues. Germline V gene sequence: CDR1 MNHNS, CDR2 SASEGT. V was shortened by 7 bases and J by 7 bases, with 14 bases between the two germline ends. Using RNA template, CDR3s of TCR alpha and beta were amplified with iRepertoire arm-PCR. For one-step reverse transcription and amplification, 100-400 ng of tissue mRNA or PBMC total RNA was used. MiXCR was run by TCRdb on the multiplex PCR reads, yielding one entry per CDR3 protein. The sample lists under 150,000 distinct CDR3 sequences, roughly a quarter occurring once. This clonotype was counted at least ten times. The antigen is not known.

The clonotype originates from a human donor with low-grade glioma or glioblastoma, undergoing nonglioma brain surgery, or in good health (not recorded which). The sequencing sample was made of glioma tissue, nonneoplastic brain tissue, or PBMCs (not recorded which). This chain joins TRBV6-1 and TRBJ1-5; a weak D match, TRBD1 (6 bases). CDR3 nucleotides: TGTGCCAGCACTAGGGGGGCAAGCCAGCCCCAGCATTTT. Translation gives CASTRGASQPQHF.